This TCR beta chain was found in a study of a mutant IDH1 vaccine in newly diagnosed glioma. On the study more broadly: Mean patient age was around 40 years; about 62% were male and roughly 38% female.

Assay: immunoSEQ multiplex PCR; the TCRdb copy retains only in-frame clones and omits some. This sample has about 50,000 clones, with roughly 83% found just once. Trimming took 0 bases from V and 8 from J, leaving 9 bases between them. Germline V gene sequence: CDR1 SGDLS, CDR2 YYNGEE. The CDR3 loop spans 13 amino acids. Of note for this clone: Its antigen remains unidentified.

Regarding time point: week 47, end of study. Every single dose of the vaccine, 300 ug of mutant IDH1 20-mer peptide, came with topical imiquimod. New WHO grade 3 or 4 astrocytomas that were IDH1-mutant and ATRX-lost had been found in donors. The V call is TRBV9, the J call TRBJ2-1, with D unclear. This receptor was identified in a woman in her thirties with glioma. Some clones in this sample may be carry-over from other donors' samples. The sequenced sample was PBMCs, obtained from a glioma patient whose treatment included an IDH1 peptide vaccine. CDR3 sequence reads: CASSVDSAHEQFF. CDR3 bases: TGTGCCAGCAGCGTAGACTCTGCACATGAGCAGTTCTTC.